These T cell receptor beta chains were read from a single sample in a study of T cell repertoires in cytomegalovirus infection. TCRdb re-called the reads through MiXCR, storing one row per CDR3 protein. Among some 54,000 distinct CDR3 sequences listed, around a fifth were seen once. The antigens for these receptors are not known. The material sequenced was CD8+ T cells from cultured PBMCs, taken from culture after CMV antigen stimulation. Receptor source: a human donor in good health (CMV status not recorded). Some clones in this sample may be carry-over from other donors' samples. Both conserved end residues are part of each CDR3. D genes are given only for firm matches. Some rows have no size entry. The others give once, few or many, or a class for an expanded clone.

j_call	clone_size	v_call	d_call	cdr3_aa	cdr3_nt
TRBJ2-7	many	TRBV7-8	.	CASSLARGDYEQYF	TGTGCCAGCAGCTTAGCGAGGGGGGACTACGAGCAGTACTTC
TRBJ2-2	.	TRBV7-9	TRBD1	CASSPLQGAAGELFF	TGTGCCAGCAGCCCCCTCCAGGGGGCGGCCGGGGAGCTGTTTTTT
TRBJ2-1	.	TRBV10-3	TRBD1	CAISPPGQGTYNEQFF	TGTGCCATCAGTCCTCCGGGACAGGGTACTTACAATGAGCAGTTCTTC
TRBJ2-2	few	TRBV11-2	.	CASSQTADANTGELFF	TGTGCCAGCAGCCAGACGGCGGACGCGAACACCGGGGAGCTGTTTTTT
TRBJ2-7	few	TRBV4-1	.	CASSQDYFDRGMQYF	TGCGCCAGCAGCCAAGATTACTTCGACAGAGGAATGCAGTACTTC
TRBJ2-5	.	TRBV7-9	.	CASSPYQETQYF	TGTGCCAGCTCCCCCTACCAAGAGACCCAGTACTTC
TRBJ1-1	.	TRBV6-2/TRBV6-3	.	CASISPGFLDTEAFF	TGTGCCAGCATTTCTCCCGGATTCTTGGACACTGAAGCTTTCTTT
TRBJ2-5	few	TRBV7-9	.	CASSLEVGGRETQYF	TGTGCCAGCAGCTTAGAGGTCGGAGGGCGAGAGACCCAGTACTTC
TRBJ1-1	.	TRBV7-8	.	CASSLARGGLVNTEAFF	TGTGCCAGCAGCTTAGCGAGGGGGGGGCTAGTGAACACTGAAGCTTTCTTT
TRBJ2-3	.	TRBV7-2	.	CASSSGGPDTQYF	TGTGCCAGCAGCTCCGGGGGGCCAGATACGCAGTATTTT
TRBJ2-3	many	TRBV4-1	.	CASSLPGTGTDTQYF	TGCGCCAGCAGCCTACCGGGTACGGGGACAGATACGCAGTATTTT
TRBJ1-5	.	TRBV6-2/TRBV6-3	TRBD1	CASSYPETGFVNQPQHF	TGTGCCAGCAGTTACCCGGAGACAGGGTTCGTCAATCAGCCCCAGCATTTT
TRBJ1-1	.	TRBV7-8	.	CASSPGTNTEAFF	TGTGCCAGCAGCCCCGGGACAAACACTGAAGCTTTCTTT
TRBJ1-2	few	TRBV7-2	.	CASSFPMASFYGYTF	TGTGCCAGCAGCTTCCCAATGGCCAGCTTCTATGGCTACACCTTC
TRBJ1-4	.	TRBV12-3/TRBV12-4	.	CASSPDLTGTPNEKLFF	TGTGCCAGCAGCCCGGACTTAACCGGGACACCTAATGAAAAACTGTTTTTT
TRBJ2-1	few	TRBV7-9	.	CASSSREAYNEQFF	TGTGCCAGCAGCTCCAGGGAAGCCTACAATGAGCAGTTCTTC
TRBJ1-1	.	TRBV7-9	.	CASSSVERRPGGNTEAFF	TGTGCCAGCAGCTCCGTGGAGCGGCGCCCCGGGGGGAACACTGAAGCTTTCTTT
TRBJ1-2	few	TRBV7-8	.	CATELISAANYGYTF	TGTGCCACTGAGCTAATCTCGGCGGCTAACTATGGCTACACCTTC
TRBJ1-1	few	TRBV7-9	.	CASSLAQSEAFF	TGTGCCAGCAGCTTAGCGCAGAGTGAAGCTTTCTTT
TRBJ2-7	few	TRBV7-6	.	CASSSPTYEQYF	TGTGCCAGCAGCTCGCCGACCTACGAGCAGTACTTC
TRBJ1-4	few	TRBV4-2	.	CASSQEGDEKLFF	TGTGCCAGCAGCCAAGAGGGTGATGAAAAACTGTTTTTT
TRBJ2-7	.	TRBV29-1	TRBD1	CSVVDREFTYEQYF	TGCAGCGTAGTAGACAGGGAATTCACCTACGAGCAGTACTTC
TRBJ1-2	.	TRBV7-8	TRBD1	CASNPGTGGYYGYTF	TGTGCCAGCAACCCCGGGACAGGGGGTTACTATGGCTACACCTTC
TRBJ2-2	.	TRBV6-6	.	CASSYYVGIGELFF	TGTGCCAGCAGTTACTACGTCGGCATCGGGGAGCTGTTTTTT
TRBJ1-1	.	TRBV7-9	TRBD1	CASNPDRGNAEAFF	TGTGCCAGCAACCCGGACAGGGGGAACGCTGAAGCTTTCTTT
TRBJ2-6	.	TRBV7-9	TRBD2	CASSSTSGVYSGANGLTF	TGTGCCAGCAGCTCCACTAGCGGGGTCTACTCTGGGGCCAACGGCCTGACTTTC
TRBJ2-1	.	TRBV18	TRBD1	CASSRLSQGSTDNEQFF	TGTGCCAGCTCACGGCTGTCACAGGGGTCTACCGACAATGAGCAGTTCTTC
TRBJ2-7	.	TRBV7-9	.	CASSKEDGSYEQYF	TGTGCCAGCAGCAAAGAAGACGGGTCCTACGAGCAGTACTTC
TRBJ1-1	few	TRBV12-3/TRBV12-4	.	CASSSQMNTEAFF	TGTGCCAGCAGTTCTCAAATGAACACTGAAGCTTTCTTT
TRBJ2-3	few	TRBV11-2	TRBD1	CASSLNTGTVTDTQYF	TGTGCCAGCAGCTTAAACACCGGGACAGTAACAGATACGCAGTATTTT
TRBJ1-5	few	TRBV4-2	.	CASSQANQPQHF	TGTGCCAGCAGCCAAGCGAATCAGCCCCAGCATTTT
TRBJ2-7	.	TRBV5-1	TRBD1	CASSLDDREYEQYF	TGCGCCAGCAGCTTGGACGACAGGGAGTACGAGCAGTACTTC
TRBJ2-1	.	TRBV6-5	.	CASSYAHGLAKGGNEQFF	TGTGCCAGCAGTTACGCTCATGGGCTAGCGAAAGGGGGGAATGAGCAGTTCTTC
TRBJ1-2	.	TRBV27	.	CASTSGTDYGYTF	TGTGCCAGCACCTCCGGGACGGACTATGGCTACACCTTC
TRBJ2-6	.	TRBV12-3/TRBV12-4	.	CASISNLPGPLSGANVLTF	TGTGCCAGCATCTCGAATCTCCCGGGGCCCCTCTCTGGGGCCAACGTCCTGACTTTC
TRBJ2-5	few	TRBV9	.	CASSVGGVGETQYF	TGTGCCAGCAGCGTAGGAGGGGTAGGGGAGACCCAGTACTTC
TRBJ1-1	.	TRBV20-1	.	CSASPGGGDTEAFF	TGCAGTGCCTCCCCCGGTGGCGGTGACACTGAAGCTTTCTTT
TRBJ2-2	.	TRBV7-6	TRBD2	CASSIELAGGPGELFF	TGTGCCAGCAGCATTGAACTAGCGGGGGGACCGGGGGAGCTGTTTTTT
TRBJ2-7	few	TRBV4-3	.	CASSLTDLSYEQYF	TGCGCCAGCAGCTTAACGGACTTATCCTACGAGCAGTACTTC
TRBJ2-3	few	TRBV7-9	.	CASSLPPKGDYSTDTQYF	TGTGCCAGCAGCTTACCCCCCAAGGGAGACTACAGCACAGATACGCAGTATTTT
TRBJ1-2	.	TRBV2	.	CASSSTAYGYTF	TGTGCCAGCAGTTCGACTGCTTATGGCTACACCTTC
TRBJ1-5	.	TRBV11-1	TRBD1	CASSLGQGGNQPQHF	TGTGCCAGCAGCTTAGGGCAGGGGGGCAATCAGCCCCAGCATTTT
TRBJ2-3	.	TRBV7-9	TRBD2	CASRRTSGSTDTQYF	TGTGCCAGCAGACGGACTAGCGGCTCCACAGATACGCAGTATTTT
TRBJ1-1	few	TRBV12-3/TRBV12-4	.	CASSPGTSRGTEAFF	TGTGCCAGCAGCCCCGGGACATCAAGGGGGACTGAAGCTTTCTTT
TRBJ2-7	few	TRBV6-1	TRBD1	CASSAGTGPYF	TGTGCCAGCAGTGCCGGGACAGGGCCGTACTTC
TRBJ1-1	few	TRBV30	.	CAWSVHHIGDTEAFF	TGTGCCTGGAGTGTACATCATATTGGCGACACTGAAGCTTTCTTT
TRBJ2-1	few	TRBV9	.	CASSVGRVYNEQFF	TGTGCCAGCAGCGTAGGCAGGGTCTACAATGAGCAGTTCTTC
TRBJ2-1	.	TRBV11-2	TRBD2	CASSPQVTSGYNEQFF	TGTGCCAGCAGCCCCCAGGTAACTAGCGGCTACAATGAGCAGTTCTTC
TRBJ2-7	.	TRBV6-6	TRBD2	CATLLSGGGPYEQYF	TGTGCCACTCTTCTTTCTGGCGGGGGGCCCTACGAGCAGTACTTC
TRBJ1-2	.	TRBV4-3	TRBD1	CASSQEGQEENYGYTF	TGCGCCAGCAGCCAAGAGGGACAGGAAGAAAACTATGGCTACACCTTC
TRBJ2-7	few	TRBV6-2/TRBV6-3	TRBD1	CASSSDRARNEQYF	TGTGCCAGCAGTTCGGACAGGGCGAGGAACGAGCAGTACTTC
TRBJ1-1	few	TRBV27	.	CASRGGGPRVTEAFF	TGTGCCAGCAGGGGAGGAGGACCGAGGGTCACTGAAGCTTTCTTT
TRBJ2-2	.	TRBV7-3	.	CASSLKRAGPNTGELFF	TGTGCCAGCAGCTTAAAGCGGGCGGGTCCGAACACCGGGGAGCTGTTTTTT
TRBJ2-3	few	TRBV28	.	CASIEVLEDTDTQYF	TGTGCCAGCATCGAGGTTTTGGAGGACACAGATACGCAGTATTTT
TRBJ1-1	few	TRBV28	.	CASSLYRGSMNTEAFF	TGTGCCAGCAGTTTATACCGGGGGTCCATGAACACTGAAGCTTTCTTT
TRBJ1-2	.	TRBV5-6	.	CASSLGQSFYGYTF	TGTGCCAGCAGCTTGGGACAGAGCTTCTATGGCTACACCTTC
TRBJ2-3	.	TRBV20-1	.	CSARVEDFSTDTQYF	TGCAGTGCTAGAGTCGAGGATTTCTCGACGGATACGCAGTATTTT
TRBJ2-7	few	TRBV7-2	.	CASSFRVHEQYF	TGTGCCAGCAGCTTTAGGGTCCATGAGCAGTACTTC
TRBJ2-7	.	TRBV7-8	TRBD1	CASRGQVREQYF	TGTGCCAGCAGAGGACAGGTCCGGGAGCAGTACTTC
TRBJ1-2	few	TRBV7-9	TRBD1	CASSPKTGGVYGYTF	TGTGCCAGCAGCCCCAAAACAGGGGGCGTTTATGGCTACACCTTC